Described below is a single T cell receptor (beta chain) sequence and its context. This specimen belongs to a study of blood T cell repertoires in COVID-19. The Seattle site enrolled patients during active infection and followed them longitudinally. Sequencing was performed with immunoSEQ multiplex PCR; in TCRdb, only in-frame clones are kept and a portion is missing. The sample shows 200,000 to 250,000 clones, 75% to 90% of them seen only once. Source material: peripheral blood. The receptor's source is an elderly woman with COVID-19, enrolled during active disease.

The DNA of the CDR3 is TGTGCCAGCAGCTTTCCCGGAGGGGGCAACTTGGGCGCTGAAGCTTTCTTT. This sequence encodes CASSFPGGGNLGAEAFF. The V call is TRBV7-8, the J call TRBJ1-1, with TRBD1 matching over 7 bases. The V segment lost 3 bases and the J segment 6 bases; nucleotides outside the gene matches: 16. The CDR3 has 17 amino acids. The germline CDR1 and CDR2 sequences are SGHVS and FQNEAQ.